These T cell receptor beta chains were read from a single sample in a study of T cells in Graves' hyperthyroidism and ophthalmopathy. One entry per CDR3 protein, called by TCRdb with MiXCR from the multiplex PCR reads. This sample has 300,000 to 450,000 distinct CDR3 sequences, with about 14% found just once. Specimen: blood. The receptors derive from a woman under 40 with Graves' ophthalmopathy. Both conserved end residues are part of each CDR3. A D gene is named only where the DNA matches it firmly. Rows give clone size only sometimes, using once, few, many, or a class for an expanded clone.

TGTGCCAGCAGCTATCAAGGACTAGCGGGGGAAGAGACCCAGTACTTC | CASSYQGLAGEETQYF | TRBV13 | many | TRBD2 | TRBJ2-5
TGTGCCAGCAGTGAACAAGGTCGGTCAGTTGGAAACATTCAGTACTTC | CASSEQGRSVGNIQYF | TRBV6-1 | many | NA | TRBJ2-4
TGTGCCAACCAACCTGAGAGGACCCCTACGAGGTTGCAGTACTTC | CANQPERTPTRLQYF | TRBV30 | few | NA | TRBJ2-7
TGTGCCAGCAGTGGGCGAGTTCTAGGAAACTACGAGCAGTACTTC | CASSGRVLGNYEQYF | TRBV2 | NA | NA | TRBJ2-7
TGTGCCAGCAGCTTGAGGCGGTATAATTCACCCCTCCACTTT | CASSLRRYNSPLHF | TRBV5-6 | few | NA | TRBJ1-6
TGCAGTGCTAATCCTAGCGGATTCAAAGAGACCCAGTACTTC | CSANPSGFKETQYF | TRBV20-1 | many | TRBD2 | TRBJ2-5
TGCAGTGCTAGAGTCGGTTTCGGCACTGAAGCTTTCTTT | CSARVGFGTEAFF | TRBV20-1 | many | NA | TRBJ1-1
TGTGCCAGCAGCTTGGAGGCAGGGGACGTTTCACCCCTCCACTTT | CASSLEAGDVSPLHF | TRBV5-6 | NA | NA | TRBJ1-6
TGCAGTGCTAGATCCCCTAAAGCGGGGATAAATGAGCAGTTCTTC | CSARSPKAGINEQFF | TRBV20-1 | many | TRBD2 | TRBJ2-1
TGTGCCAGCAGTTTAGGGACAGTGAACACTGAAGCTTTCTTT | CASSLGTVNTEAFF | TRBV28 | many | TRBD1 | TRBJ1-1
TGTGCCAGCAGTTCGGTGGGGACAGGACCCTTTTCCGTGCAGTACTTC | CASSSVGTGPFSVQYF | TRBV12-3/TRBV12-4 | few | TRBD1 | TRBJ2-7
TGTGCCACCAGTGATGTAAAAGGGTCGGGATGGGACAATCAGCCCCAGCATTTT | CATSDVKGSGWDNQPQHF | TRBV24-1 | NA | NA | TRBJ1-5
TGTGCCAGCAGCGCGAGCCCCTCCCAGGGTCAGTACTTC | CASSASPSQGQYF | TRBV9 | NA | NA | TRBJ2-5
TGTGCCAGCAGTTTAGAACAGGGTGTTGGGAATGAGCAGTTCTTC | CASSLEQGVGNEQFF | TRBV28 | NA | NA | TRBJ2-1
TGTGCCAGCAGCGTAGATTATGGGAGCAGGGCTTTCTTT | CASSVDYGSRAFF | TRBV9 | once | NA | TRBJ1-1
TGCGCCAGCAGCCAAGATTTAGCAGGGGGAGATACGCAGTATTTT | CASSQDLAGGDTQYF | TRBV4-1 | many | TRBD1 | TRBJ2-3
TGTGCCAGCACCGAGATACAGGGGGCCTGGAGCAATCAGCCCCAGCATTTT | CASTEIQGAWSNQPQHF | TRBV6-2/TRBV6-3 | many | TRBD1 | TRBJ1-5
TGTGCCAGCAGCCCGCGTGGGTGGGATACGCAGTATTTT | CASSPRGWDTQYF | TRBV7-8 | many | NA | TRBJ2-3
TGTGCCAGCAGTTTTCGAGACACCATATATTTT | CASSFRDTIYF | TRBV28 | many | NA | TRBJ1-3
TGTGCCTGGAGTGCGGGGCCTCGGGACTCACCCCTCCACTTT | CAWSAGPRDSPLHF | TRBV30 | many | NA | TRBJ1-6
TGTGCCAGTAGGGGACAGGGTCGGAGCTATGGCTACACCTTC | CASRGQGRSYGYTF | TRBV19 | many | TRBD1 | TRBJ1-2
TGTGCCAGCAGCGAAAGGGACAGCCAAGAGACCCAGTACTTC | CASSERDSQETQYF | TRBV7-9 | few | TRBD1 | TRBJ2-5
TGCGCCAGCAGCCAAGAGGCCCCGGATACGCAGTATTTT | CASSQEAPDTQYF | TRBV4-1 | NA | NA | TRBJ2-3
TGTGCCAGCAGCCCCGGGGGGCGCGAGCAGTACTTC | CASSPGGREQYF | TRBV7-6 | many | NA | TRBJ2-7
TGTGCCAGCAGTTGCGGGGGAGCCACAGATACGCAGTATTTT | CASSCGGATDTQYF | TRBV6-2/TRBV6-3 | NA | TRBD2 | TRBJ2-3
TGTGCCAGCAAGGACAGGTACACAGATACGCAGTATTTT | CASKDRYTDTQYF | TRBV2 | NA | TRBD1 | TRBJ2-3
TGTGCCAGCAGTTTACCCAGGACACACAACTATGGCTACACCTTC | CASSLPRTHNYGYTF | TRBV28 | many | NA | TRBJ1-2
TGTGCCACCGGTGACGGGACCCCCACGGAAGCAGATACGCAGTATTTT | CATGDGTPTEADTQYF | TRBV24-1 | NA | NA | TRBJ2-3
TGTGCCAGCAGTCCGCCCGGCGGGTCTGGGAATGAGCAGTTCTTC | CASSPPGGSGNEQFF | TRBV28 | many | NA | TRBJ2-1
TGTGCCAGCAGTTTATCAGGGGGGGATCAGCCCCAGCATTTT | CASSLSGGDQPQHF | TRBV12-3/TRBV12-4 | many | TRBD1 | TRBJ1-5
TGTGCCAGCAGCGAGAAACAGGGATGGGAAAAACTGTTTTTT | CASSEKQGWEKLFF | TRBV7-9 | few | NA | TRBJ1-4
TGTGCCACCAGCAGCCTACAGGGTTCCCACTATGGCTACACCTTC | CATSSLQGSHYGYTF | TRBV15 | NA | NA | TRBJ1-2
TGTGCCAGCAGCCCGGGGGGACTAGTAGTCAATGAGCAGTTCTTC | CASSPGGLVVNEQFF | TRBV7-6 | many | TRBD2 | TRBJ2-1
TGTGCCAGCAGCTTAGAGCGTTTTGGGACTGGGGGGGGGGACAACTATGGCTACACCTTC | CASSLERFGTGGGDNYGYTF | TRBV7-8 | NA | NA | TRBJ1-2
TGCAGTGCTAGAGACGGGACCTGGAACACCGGGGAGCTGTTTTTT | CSARDGTWNTGELFF | TRBV20-1 | many | NA | TRBJ2-2
TGTGCCAGCAGTGATGGGGTTCTGGTCGAGCAGTACTTC | CASSDGVLVEQYF | TRBV2 | many | NA | TRBJ2-7
TGTGCCACCAGCAGAGAATACTCAGGGGATTCGGATTCACCCCTCCACTTT | CATSREYSGDSDSPLHF | TRBV15 | many | NA | TRBJ1-6
TGTGCCAGCAGCCTACAGGGACTTGCTGGCTACACCTTC | CASSLQGLAGYTF | TRBV14 | once | NA | TRBJ1-2
TGCAGTGCTAGGGGCCCGACTAGCGGGAGGGCAGATACGCAGTATTTT | CSARGPTSGRADTQYF | TRBV20-1 | many | TRBD2 | TRBJ2-3
TGTGCCTGGAGGCCGTCGCGGTGGTACAATGAGCAGTTCTTC | CAWRPSRWYNEQFF | TRBV30 | many | NA | TRBJ2-1
TGTGCCAGCAGCTTAGAACCAGGGGGGCGAGAGACCCAGTACTTC | CASSLEPGGRETQYF | TRBV7-2 | many | NA | TRBJ2-5
TGTGCCAGCAGTTTTCAACTTCAAGAGACCCAGTACTTC | CASSFQLQETQYF | TRBV12-3/TRBV12-4 | many | NA | TRBJ2-5
TGTGCTAGTGACGCTCTAGACAGTCCCAATCAGCCCCAGCATTTT | CASDALDSPNQPQHF | TRBV12-5 | many | NA | TRBJ1-5
TGCGCCAGCAGCCAAGATGACGACACCAATCAGCCCCAGCATTTT | CASSQDDDTNQPQHF | TRBV4-1 | few | NA | TRBJ1-5
TGTGCCAGCAGCCAAGAAGGACTACGCAATGAGCAGTTCTTC | CASSQEGLRNEQFF | TRBV4-2 | few | NA | TRBJ2-1
TGTGCCAGCAGTTTACGGACAGGGGGCAATCAGCCCCAGCATTTT | CASSLRTGGNQPQHF | TRBV12-3/TRBV12-4 | NA | TRBD1 | TRBJ1-5
TGTGCCAGCAGCACGGGGACAGGCGGGAGTGCACCCCTCCACTTT | CASSTGTGGSAPLHF | TRBV5-6 | many | TRBD1 | TRBJ1-6
TGTGCCAGCATCCTCGACAAATTCTATGGCTACACCTTC | CASILDKFYGYTF | TRBV2 | many | NA | TRBJ1-2
TGCGCCAGCAGCTTGCCACGTGACAGTTCTGGGGCCAACGTCCTGACTTTC | CASSLPRDSSGANVLTF | TRBV5-4 | NA | NA | TRBJ2-6
TGTGCCAGCAGCAGGACTAGCGGCACCTCAGATACGCAGTATTTT | CASSRTSGTSDTQYF | TRBV2 | many | TRBD2 | TRBJ2-3